These 5 T cell receptor beta chains were all obtained from the same sample, sequenced in a study of T cells in Graves' hyperthyroidism and ophthalmopathy. RNA transcripts gave rise to amplified TCR beta CDR3 regions. The HTBI primer set drove a first-round RT-PCR of the TCR CDR3. TCRdb re-called the multiplex PCR reads through MiXCR, storing one row per CDR3 protein. This table holds approximately 630,000 distinct CDR3 sequences, roughly 17% found once. The sample comprised blood. These receptors were collected from a woman in her thirties with Graves' hyperthyroidism.

The V call is TRBV5-1, the J call TRBJ2-1; TRBD1 or TRBD2 may be the D gene (5 bases each). The V end lost 0 bases, the J end lost 2 bases, and 15 bases lay between the germline ends. Germline V CDR1 and CDR2: SGHRS, YFSETQ. This CDR3 has 17 residues. This CDR3 reads CASSLAWGTGTYNEQFF. In DNA, the CDR3 is TGCGCCAGCAGCTTGGCCTGGGGGACGGGGACCTACAATGAGCAGTTCTTC.

This clonotype came up many times. The rearrangement joins TRBV6-1 to TRBJ2-1; either TRBD1 or TRBD2 may fit D (5 bases each). The CDR3 is 15 residues long. Germline CDR1 is MNHNS and CDR2 is SASEGT. V was pared by 8 bases and J by 9 bases, with 23 bases between. CDR3 protein: CASRFSGTARPEQFF. In DNA, the CDR3 is TGTGCCAGCCGATTTTCCGGGACGGCAAGACCTGAGCAGTTCTTC.

This clonotype was seen repeatedly, ten times or more. This chain uses TRBV20-1 with TRBJ1-1, with D unclear. The CDR3 has 13 residues. Germline-derived CDR1 and CDR2 are DFQATT and SNEGSKA (reference sequence). V gave up 8 bases and J gave up 4 bases, with 17 bases separating them. CDR3 protein: CSPEEGWGTEAFF. CDR3 nucleotides: TGCAGTCCAGAGGAGGGTTGGGGCACTGAAGCTTTCTTT.

In this sample, this clonotype turned up a few times. V and J are TRBV20-1 and TRBJ1-5; a possible D gene is TRBD1 (5 bases). Trimming removed 3 bases from V and 4 bases from J, with 16 bases in between. Germline V gene data show CDR1 as DFQATT and CDR2 as SNEGSKA (reference sequence). There are 15 residues in the CDR3. The CDR3 coding sequence is TGCAGTGCTAGCCGTGGGACCGTCAGGAATCAGCCCCAGCATTTT. Translating it yields CSASRGTVRNQPQHF.

This clonotype was detected a few times. The chain recombines TRBV7-2 with TRBJ2-1, with a possible D match to TRBD2 (7 bases). CDR1 and CDR2 from the germline V gene are SGHTA and FQGNSA. The CDR3 has 13 residues. Trimming removed 5 bases at V and 10 bases at J, with 15 bases between. CDR3 loop: CASSQLEGGEQFF. The DNA for the CDR3 is TGTGCCAGCAGCCAGCTAGAGGGGGGGGAGCAGTTCTTC.